The present T cell receptor (beta chain) was sequenced within a study of T cell changes during pregnancy in multiple sclerosis. About this clone: A read error may account for a junction end that differs from germline.

Assay: immunoSEQ multiplex PCR; the TCRdb copy retains only in-frame clones and omits some. The table includes over 50,000 clones, approximately 90% detected once. The length of the CDR3 is 14 residues. Germline lookup yields CDR1 MDHEN and CDR2 SYDVKM. This rearrangement joins TRBV28 to TRBJ2-1; TRBD1 agrees at 9 bases. This clonotype originated in a female donor with multiple sclerosis, enrolled in a pregnancy study. The sample in question was CD4+ T cells from peripheral blood mononuclear cells, obtained after pregnancy. CDR3 DNA: TGTGCCACCTCGACAGGGGGACCCTACAATGAGCAGCTCTTC. Translating gives CATSTGGPYNEQLF.